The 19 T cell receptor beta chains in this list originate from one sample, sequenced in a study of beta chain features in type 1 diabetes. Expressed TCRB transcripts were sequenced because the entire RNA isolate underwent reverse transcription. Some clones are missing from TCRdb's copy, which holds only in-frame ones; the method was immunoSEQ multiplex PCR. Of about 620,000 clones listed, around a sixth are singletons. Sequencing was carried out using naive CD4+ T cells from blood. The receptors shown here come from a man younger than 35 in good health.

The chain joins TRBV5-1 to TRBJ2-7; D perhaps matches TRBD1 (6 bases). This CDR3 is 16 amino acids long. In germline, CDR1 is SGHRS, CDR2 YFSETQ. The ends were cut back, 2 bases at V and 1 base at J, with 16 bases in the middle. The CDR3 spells CASSLIQGIVSYEQYF. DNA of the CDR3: TGCGCCAGCAGCTTAATCCAGGGGATCGTTTCCTACGAGCAGTACTTC.

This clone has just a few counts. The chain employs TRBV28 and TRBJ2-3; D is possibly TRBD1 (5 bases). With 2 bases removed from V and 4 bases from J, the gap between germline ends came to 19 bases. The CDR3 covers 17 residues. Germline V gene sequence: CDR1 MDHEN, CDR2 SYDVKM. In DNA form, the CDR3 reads TGTGCCAGCAGTTTACCCTTTATACAAGGGGTTGCAGATACGCAGTATTTT. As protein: CASSLPFIQGVADTQYF.

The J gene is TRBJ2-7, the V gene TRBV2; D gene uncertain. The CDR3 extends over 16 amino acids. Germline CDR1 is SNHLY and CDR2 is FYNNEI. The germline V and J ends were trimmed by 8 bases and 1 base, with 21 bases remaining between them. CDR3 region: CASSRLASTSSYEQYF. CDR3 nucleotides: TGTGCCAGCTCGCGACTTGCATCGACCTCTTCCTACGAGCAGTACTTC.

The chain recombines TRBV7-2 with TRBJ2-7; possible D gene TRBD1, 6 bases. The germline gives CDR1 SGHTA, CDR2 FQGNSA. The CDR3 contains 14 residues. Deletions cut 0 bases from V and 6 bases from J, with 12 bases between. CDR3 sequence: CASSLAGRGGEQYF. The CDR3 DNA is TGTGCCAGCAGCTTAGCAGGGAGAGGGGGCGAGCAGTACTTC.

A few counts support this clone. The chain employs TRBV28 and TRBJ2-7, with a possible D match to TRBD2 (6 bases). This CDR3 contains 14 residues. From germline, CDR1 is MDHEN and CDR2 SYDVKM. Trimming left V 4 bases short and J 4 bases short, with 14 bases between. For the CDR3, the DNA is TGTGCCAGCAGTTCTCCGGGACTTGATTACGAGCAGTACTTC. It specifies CASSSPGLDYEQYF.

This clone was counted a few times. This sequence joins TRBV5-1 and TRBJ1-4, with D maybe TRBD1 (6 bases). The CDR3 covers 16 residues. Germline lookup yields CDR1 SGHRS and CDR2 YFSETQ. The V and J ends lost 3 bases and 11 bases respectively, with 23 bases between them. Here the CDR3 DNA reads TGCGCCAGCAGCTGGGGACAAAGCGCTCCGTCGTTGAAACTGTTTTTT. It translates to CASSWGQSAPSLKLFF. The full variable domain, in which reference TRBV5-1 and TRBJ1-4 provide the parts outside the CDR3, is KAGVTQTPRYLIKTRGQQVTLSCSPISGHRSVSWYQQTPGQGLQFLFEYFSETQRNKGNFPGRFSGRQFSNSRSEMNVSTLELGDSALYLCASSWGQSAPSLKLFFGSGTQLSVL.

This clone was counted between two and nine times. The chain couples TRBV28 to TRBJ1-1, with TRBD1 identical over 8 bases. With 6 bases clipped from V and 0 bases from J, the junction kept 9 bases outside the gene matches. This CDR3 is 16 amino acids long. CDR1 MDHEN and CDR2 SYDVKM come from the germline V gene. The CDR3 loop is CASRHRDRFMNTEAFF. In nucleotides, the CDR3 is TGTGCCAGCAGGCACCGGGACAGGTTCATGAACACTGAAGCTTTCTTT.

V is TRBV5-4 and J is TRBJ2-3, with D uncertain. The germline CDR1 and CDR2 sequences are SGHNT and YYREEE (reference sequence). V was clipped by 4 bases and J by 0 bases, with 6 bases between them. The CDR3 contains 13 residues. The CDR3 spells CASSVISTDTQYF. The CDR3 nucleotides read TGTGCCAGCAGCGTCATTAGCACAGATACGCAGTATTTT.

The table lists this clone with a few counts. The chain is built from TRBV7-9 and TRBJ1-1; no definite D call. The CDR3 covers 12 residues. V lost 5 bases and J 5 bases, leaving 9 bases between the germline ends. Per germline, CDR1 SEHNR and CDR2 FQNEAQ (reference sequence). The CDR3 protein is CASSRSNTEAFF. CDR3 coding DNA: TGTGCCAGCAGCAGATCTAATACTGAAGCTTTCTTT.

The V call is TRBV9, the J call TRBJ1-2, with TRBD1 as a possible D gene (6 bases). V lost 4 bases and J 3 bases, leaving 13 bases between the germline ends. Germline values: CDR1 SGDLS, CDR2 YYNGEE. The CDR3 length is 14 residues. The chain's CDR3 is CASSPRGEDYGYTF. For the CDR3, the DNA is TGTGCCAGCAGCCCGAGGGGGGAGGACTATGGCTACACCTTC.

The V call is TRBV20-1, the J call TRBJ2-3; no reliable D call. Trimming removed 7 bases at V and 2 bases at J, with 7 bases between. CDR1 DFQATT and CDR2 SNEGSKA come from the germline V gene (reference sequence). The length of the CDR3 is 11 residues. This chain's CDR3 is CSGSSTDTQYF. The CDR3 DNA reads TGCAGTGGGTCGTCCACAGATACGCAGTATTTT.

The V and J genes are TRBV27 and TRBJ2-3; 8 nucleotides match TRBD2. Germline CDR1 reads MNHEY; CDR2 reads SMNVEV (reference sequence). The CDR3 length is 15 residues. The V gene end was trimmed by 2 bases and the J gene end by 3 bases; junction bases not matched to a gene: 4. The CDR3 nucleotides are TGTGCCAGCAGTTTAGCGGGACTAGGGACAGATACGCAGTATTTT. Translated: CASSLAGLGTDTQYF.

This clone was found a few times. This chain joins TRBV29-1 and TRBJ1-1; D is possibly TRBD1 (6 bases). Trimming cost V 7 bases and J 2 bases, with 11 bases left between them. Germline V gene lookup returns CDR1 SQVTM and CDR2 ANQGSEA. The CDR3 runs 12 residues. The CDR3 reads CSAGRGNTEAFF. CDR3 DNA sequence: TGCAGCGCAGGCAGGGGCAACACTGAAGCTTTCTTT.

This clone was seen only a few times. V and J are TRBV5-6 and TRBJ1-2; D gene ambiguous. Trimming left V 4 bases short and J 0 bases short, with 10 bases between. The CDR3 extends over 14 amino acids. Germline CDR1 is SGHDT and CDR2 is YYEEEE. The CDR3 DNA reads TGTGCCAGCAGCCCCGGCACAGCTAACTATGGCTACACCTTC. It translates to CASSPGTANYGYTF.

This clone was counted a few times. The CDR3 DNA reads as TGTGCCACCAGCAGAAGAGGGACGGCCTACGACGAGCAGTACTTC. Amino acid sequence: CATSRRGTAYDEQYF. The chain links TRBV15 to TRBJ2-7, with D perhaps TRBD1 or TRBD2 (5 bases each). V lost 2 bases and J lost 5, with 16 bases in between. Germline CDR1 is LNHNV and CDR2 is YYDKDF (reference sequence). The CDR3 consists of 15 residues.

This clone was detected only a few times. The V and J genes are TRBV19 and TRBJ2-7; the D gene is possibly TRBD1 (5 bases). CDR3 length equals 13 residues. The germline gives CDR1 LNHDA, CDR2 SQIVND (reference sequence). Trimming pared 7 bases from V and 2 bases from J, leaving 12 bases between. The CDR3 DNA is TGTGCCAGTAAGGTCTCAGGGACCTACGAGCAGTACTTC. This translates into CASKVSGTYEQYF.

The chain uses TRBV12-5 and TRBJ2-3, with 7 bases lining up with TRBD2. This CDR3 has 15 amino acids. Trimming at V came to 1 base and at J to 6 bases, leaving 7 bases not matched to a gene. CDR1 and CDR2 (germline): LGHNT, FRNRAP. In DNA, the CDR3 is TGTGCTAGTGGTTTGGGACTAGCCGAGGGTGATACGCAGTATTTT. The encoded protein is CASGLGLAEGDTQYF.

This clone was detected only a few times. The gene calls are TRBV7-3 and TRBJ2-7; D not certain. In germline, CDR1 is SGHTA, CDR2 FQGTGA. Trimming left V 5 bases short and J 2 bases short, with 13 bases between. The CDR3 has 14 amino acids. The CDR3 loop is CASSQNIYAYEQYF. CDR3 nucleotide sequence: TGTGCCAGCAGCCAAAACATTTATGCCTACGAGCAGTACTTC.

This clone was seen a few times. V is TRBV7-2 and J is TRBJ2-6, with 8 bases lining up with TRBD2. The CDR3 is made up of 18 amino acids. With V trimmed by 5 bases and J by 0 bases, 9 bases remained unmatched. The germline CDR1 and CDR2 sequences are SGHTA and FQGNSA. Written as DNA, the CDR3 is TGTGCCAGCAGCACTAGACGGGGGGGCTCCTCTGGGGCCAACGTCCTGACTTTC. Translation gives CASSTRRGGSSGANVLTF.